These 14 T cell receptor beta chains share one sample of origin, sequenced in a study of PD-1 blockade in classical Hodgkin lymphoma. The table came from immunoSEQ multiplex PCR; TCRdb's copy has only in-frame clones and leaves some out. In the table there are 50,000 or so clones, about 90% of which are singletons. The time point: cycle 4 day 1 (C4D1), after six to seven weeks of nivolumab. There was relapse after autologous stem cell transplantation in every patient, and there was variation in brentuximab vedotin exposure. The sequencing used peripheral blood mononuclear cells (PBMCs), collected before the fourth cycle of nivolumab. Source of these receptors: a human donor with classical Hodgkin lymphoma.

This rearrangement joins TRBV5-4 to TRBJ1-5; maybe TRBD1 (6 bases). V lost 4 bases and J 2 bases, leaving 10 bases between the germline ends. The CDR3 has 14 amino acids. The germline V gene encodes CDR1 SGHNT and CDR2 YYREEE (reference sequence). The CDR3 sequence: CASSKGGGNQPQHF. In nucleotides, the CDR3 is TGTGCCAGCAGCAAAGGGGGGGGCAATCAGCCCCAGCATTTT.

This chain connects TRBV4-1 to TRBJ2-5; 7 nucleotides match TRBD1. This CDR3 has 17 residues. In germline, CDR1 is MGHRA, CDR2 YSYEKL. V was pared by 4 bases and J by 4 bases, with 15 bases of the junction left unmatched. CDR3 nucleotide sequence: TGCGCCAGCAGCCGGACCCCCGGCCGAACAGGGGTAGAGACCCAGTACTTC. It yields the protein CASSRTPGRTGVETQYF.

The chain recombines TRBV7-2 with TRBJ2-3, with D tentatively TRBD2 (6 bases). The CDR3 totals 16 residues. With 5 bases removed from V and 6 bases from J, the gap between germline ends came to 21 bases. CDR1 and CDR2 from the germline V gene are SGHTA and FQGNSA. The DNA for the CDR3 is TGTGCCAGCAGCGCCCTACCCGGTGGGAGCGGGGATACGCAGTATTTT. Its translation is CASSALPGGSGDTQYF.

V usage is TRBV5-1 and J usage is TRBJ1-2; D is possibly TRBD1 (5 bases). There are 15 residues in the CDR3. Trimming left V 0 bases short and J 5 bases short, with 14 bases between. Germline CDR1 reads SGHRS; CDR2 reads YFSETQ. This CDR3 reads CASSLEPGTGYGYTF. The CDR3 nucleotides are TGCGCCAGCAGCTTGGAACCAGGGACGGGGTATGGCTACACCTTC.

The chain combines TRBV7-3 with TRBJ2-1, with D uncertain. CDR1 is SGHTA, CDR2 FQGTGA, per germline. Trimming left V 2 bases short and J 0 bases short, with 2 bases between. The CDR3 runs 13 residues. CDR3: CASSLGSYNEQFF. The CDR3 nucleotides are TGTGCCAGCAGCTTAGGCTCCTACAATGAGCAGTTCTTC.

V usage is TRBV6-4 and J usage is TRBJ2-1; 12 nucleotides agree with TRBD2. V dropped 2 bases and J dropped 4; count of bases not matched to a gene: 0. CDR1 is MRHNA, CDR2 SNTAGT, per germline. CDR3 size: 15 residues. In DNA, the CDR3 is TGTGCCAGCAGTGACGGGACTAGCGGGTACAATGAGCAGTTCTTC. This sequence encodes CASSDGTSGYNEQFF.

For the CDR3, the DNA is TGTGCCACCAGCACCTTAGCGGGAGGAAACACAGATACGCAGTATTTT. Encoded protein: CATSTLAGGNTDTQYF. The genes are TRBV15 and TRBJ2-3; 10 positions match TRBD2. The CDR3 length is 16 residues. The germline V gene encodes CDR1 LNHNV and CDR2 YYDKDF (reference sequence). V trimming: 4 bases; J trimming: 2 bases; junction bases outside the gene matches: 6.

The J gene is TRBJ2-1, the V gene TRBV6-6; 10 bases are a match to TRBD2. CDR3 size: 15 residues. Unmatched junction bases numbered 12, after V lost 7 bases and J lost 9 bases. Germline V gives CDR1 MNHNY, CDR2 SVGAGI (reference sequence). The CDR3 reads CASTDRASGSTEQFF. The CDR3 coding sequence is TGTGCCAGCACCGACCGGGCTAGCGGGAGCACTGAGCAGTTCTTC.

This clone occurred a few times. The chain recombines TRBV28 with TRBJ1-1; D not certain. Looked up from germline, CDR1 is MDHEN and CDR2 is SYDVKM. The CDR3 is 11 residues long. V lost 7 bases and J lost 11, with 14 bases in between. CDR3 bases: TGTGCCAGCATTATCGAGACGCGGGCTTTCTTT. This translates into CASIIETRAFF.

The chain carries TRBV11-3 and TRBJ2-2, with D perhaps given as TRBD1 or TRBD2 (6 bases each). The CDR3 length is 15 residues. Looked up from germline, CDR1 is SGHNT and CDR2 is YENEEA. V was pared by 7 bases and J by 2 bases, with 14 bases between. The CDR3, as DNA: TGTGCCAGCAACAGACAGGAGGGAAACACCGGGGAGCTGTTTTTT. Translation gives CASNRQEGNTGELFF.

In DNA form, the CDR3 reads TGTGCCAGTAGTATACCCCCGGGAGGGAGTCAGCCCCAGCATTTT. Translation: CASSIPPGGSQPQHF. The chain links TRBV19 to TRBJ1-5; D gene ambiguous. Between the trimmed V and J ends, which lost 2 bases and 6 bases, there was a span of 14 bases. Germline CDR1 and CDR2: LNHDA and SQIVND (reference sequence). The length of the CDR3 is 15 residues. Complete variable domain (other parts from reference TRBV19 and TRBJ1-5): DGGITQSPKYLFRKEGQNVTLSCEQNLNHDAMYWYRQDPGQGLRLIYYSQIVNDFQKGDIAEGYSVSREKKESFPLTVTSAQKNPTAFYLCASSIPPGGSQPQHFGDGTRLSIL.

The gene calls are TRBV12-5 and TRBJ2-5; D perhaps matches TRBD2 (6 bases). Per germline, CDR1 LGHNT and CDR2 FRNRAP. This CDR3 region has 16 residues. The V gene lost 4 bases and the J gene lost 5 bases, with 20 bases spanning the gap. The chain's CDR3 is CASGYGAAGHRETQYF. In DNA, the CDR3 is TGTGCTAGTGGTTATGGGGCCGCGGGGCATCGGGAGACCCAGTACTTC.

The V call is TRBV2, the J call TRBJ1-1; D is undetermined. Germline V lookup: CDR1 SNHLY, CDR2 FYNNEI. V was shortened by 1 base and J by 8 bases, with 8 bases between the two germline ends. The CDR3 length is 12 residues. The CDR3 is CASSEGFREAFF. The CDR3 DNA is TGTGCCAGCAGTGAAGGTTTTAGGGAAGCTTTCTTT.

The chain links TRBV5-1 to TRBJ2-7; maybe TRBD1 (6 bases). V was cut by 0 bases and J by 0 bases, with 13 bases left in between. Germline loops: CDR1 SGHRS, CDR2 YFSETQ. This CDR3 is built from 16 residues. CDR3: CASSLVGTLSSYEQYF. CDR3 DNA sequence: TGCGCCAGCAGCTTGGTAGGGACACTGAGCTCCTACGAGCAGTACTTC. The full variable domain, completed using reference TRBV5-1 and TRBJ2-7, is KAGVTQTPRYLIKTRGQQVTLSCSPISGHRSVSWYQQTPGQGLQFLFEYFSETQRNKGNFPGRFSGRQFSNSRSEMNVSTLELGDSALYLCASSLVGTLSSYEQYFGPGTRLTVT.